Included here is one TCR beta chain sequence, with context. The data were taken from a study of blood T cell repertoires in COVID-19. Germline CDR1 reads LNHNV; CDR2 reads YYDKDF (reference sequence). Losses at the gene ends were 0 bases for V and 8 bases for J; bases not matched to a gene: 4. The CDR3 has 15 amino acids. The study recruited people aged roughly 18 to 100 years across 20 to 30 US areas. The data were produced by immunoSEQ multiplex PCR, yet TCRdb's version contains in-frame clones alone and is incomplete. The data contain some 300,000 clones, roughly 90% of them singletons. The TCR originated in a woman under 40 who had recovered from COVID-19. The chain couples TRBV15 to TRBJ1-4, with 9 positions matching TRBD1. Source material: PBMCs or T cells enriched from blood (not recorded which). CDR3 in DNA: TGTGCCACCAGCAGAGACGAGACAGGGGGAGAAAAACTGTTTTTT. Its protein is CATSRDETGGEKLFF.